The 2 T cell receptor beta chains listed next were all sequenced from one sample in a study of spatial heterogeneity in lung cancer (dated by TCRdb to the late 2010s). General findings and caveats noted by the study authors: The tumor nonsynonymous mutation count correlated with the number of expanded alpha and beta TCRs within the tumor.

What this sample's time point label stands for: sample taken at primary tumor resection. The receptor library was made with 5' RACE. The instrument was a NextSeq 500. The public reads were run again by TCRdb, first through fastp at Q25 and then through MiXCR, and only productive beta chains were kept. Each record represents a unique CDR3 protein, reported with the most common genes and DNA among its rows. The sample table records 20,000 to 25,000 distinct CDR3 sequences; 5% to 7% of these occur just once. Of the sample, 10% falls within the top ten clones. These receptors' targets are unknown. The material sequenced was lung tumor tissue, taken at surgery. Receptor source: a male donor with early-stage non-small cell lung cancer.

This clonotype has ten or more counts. The CDR3 loop is CASSSQRENTGELFF. The DNA for the CDR3 is TGTGCCAGCAGCTCCCAGCGGGAGAACACCGGGGAGCTGTTTTTT. This sequence joins TRBV7-2 and TRBJ2-2; TRBD2 aligns across 7 bases. CDR1 is SGHTA and CDR2 is FQGNSA in the germline V gene. The J segment lost 1 base and the V segment lost 4 bases, leaving 3 bases of the junction unmatched. There are 15 residues in the CDR3.

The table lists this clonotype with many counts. The CDR3 DNA reads TGTGCCAGCAGCTTAGGTACAGGGGGCGCTGAGACCCAGTACTTC. Its protein product is CASSLGTGGAETQYF. The V call is TRBV7-2, the J call TRBJ2-5, with 9 positions matching TRBD1. The V and J ends lost 1 base and 5 bases, in that order; junction bases with no gene match: 5. The CDR3 is made up of 15 amino acids. CDR1 SGHTA and CDR2 FQGNSA come from the germline V gene.